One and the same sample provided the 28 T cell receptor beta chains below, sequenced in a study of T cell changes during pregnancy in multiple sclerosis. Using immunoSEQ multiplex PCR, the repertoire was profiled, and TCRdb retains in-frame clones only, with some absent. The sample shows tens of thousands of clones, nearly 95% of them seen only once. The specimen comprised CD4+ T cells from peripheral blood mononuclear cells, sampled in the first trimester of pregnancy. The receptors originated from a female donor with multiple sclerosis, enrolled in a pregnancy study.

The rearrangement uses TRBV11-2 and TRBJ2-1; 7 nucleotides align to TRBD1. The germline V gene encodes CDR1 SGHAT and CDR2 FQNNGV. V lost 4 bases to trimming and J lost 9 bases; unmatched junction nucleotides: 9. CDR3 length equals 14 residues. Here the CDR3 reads CASSSLTGLGEQFF. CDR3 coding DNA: TGTGCCAGCAGCTCATTGACAGGGTTGGGTGAGCAGTTCTTC. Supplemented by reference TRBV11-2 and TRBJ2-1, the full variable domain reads EAGVAQSPRYKIIEKRQSVAFWCNPISGHATLYWYQQILGQGPKLLIQFQNNGVVDDSQLPKDRFSAERLKGVDSTLKIQPAKLEDSAVYLCASSSLTGLGEQFFGPGTRLTVL.

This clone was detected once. The CDR3 region has the DNA TGTGCCAGCAGCCGGCGGACAGGTCTAGGCAATTCACCCCTCCACTTT. It yields the protein CASSRRTGLGNSPLHF. The chain couples TRBV5-6 to TRBJ1-6; TRBD1 agrees at 7 bases. Germline V gene sequence: CDR1 SGHDT, CDR2 YYEEEE. The CDR3 length is 16 residues. Germline trimming cut 4 bases from V and 7 bases from J; bases unmatched to any gene: 11.

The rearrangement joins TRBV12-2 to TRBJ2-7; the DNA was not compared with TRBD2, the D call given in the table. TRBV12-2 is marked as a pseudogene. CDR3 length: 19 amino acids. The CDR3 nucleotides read TGTGCAAGTCGCTTAGCTACCCTAGCGGGGGTCGGAGAGTCCTACGAGCAGTACTTC. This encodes CASRLATLAGVGESYEQYF.

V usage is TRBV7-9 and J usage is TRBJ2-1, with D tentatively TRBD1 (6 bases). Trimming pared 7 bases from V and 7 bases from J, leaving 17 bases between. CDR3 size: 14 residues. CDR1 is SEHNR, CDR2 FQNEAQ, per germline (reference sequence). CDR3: CASTLGTGRNEQFF. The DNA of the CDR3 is TGTGCCAGCACCTTGGGCACAGGGCGGAATGAGCAGTTCTTC.

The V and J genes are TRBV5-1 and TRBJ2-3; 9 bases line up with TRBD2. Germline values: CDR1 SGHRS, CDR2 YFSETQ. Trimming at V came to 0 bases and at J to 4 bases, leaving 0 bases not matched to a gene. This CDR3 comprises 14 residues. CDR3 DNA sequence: TGCGCCAGCAGCTTGGGGACTAGCGCAGATACGCAGTATTTT. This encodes CASSLGTSADTQYF.

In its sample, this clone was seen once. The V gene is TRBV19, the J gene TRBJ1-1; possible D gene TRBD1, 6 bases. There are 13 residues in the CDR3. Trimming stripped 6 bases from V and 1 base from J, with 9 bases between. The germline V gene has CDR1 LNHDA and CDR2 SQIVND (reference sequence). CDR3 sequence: CASRKQGNTEAFF. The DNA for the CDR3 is TGTGCCAGTAGAAAACAGGGGAACACTGAAGCTTTCTTT.

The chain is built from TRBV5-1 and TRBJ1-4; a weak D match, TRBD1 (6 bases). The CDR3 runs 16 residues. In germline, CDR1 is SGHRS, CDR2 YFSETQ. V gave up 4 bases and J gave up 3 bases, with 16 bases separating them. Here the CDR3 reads CASSPPEGTPNEKLFF. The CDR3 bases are TGCGCCAGCAGCCCACCCGAAGGGACACCTAATGAAAAACTGTTTTTT.

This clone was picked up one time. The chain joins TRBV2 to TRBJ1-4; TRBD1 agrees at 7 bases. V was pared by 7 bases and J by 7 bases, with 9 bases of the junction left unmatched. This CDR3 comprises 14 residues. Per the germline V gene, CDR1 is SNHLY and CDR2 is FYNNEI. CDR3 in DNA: TGTGCCAGCATTCCCGAGGGGGCCGGTGAAAAACTGTTTTTT. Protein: CASIPEGAGEKLFF.

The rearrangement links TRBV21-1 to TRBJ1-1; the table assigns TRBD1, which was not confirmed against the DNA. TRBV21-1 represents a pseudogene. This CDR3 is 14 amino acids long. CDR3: CASSKGRGTTEAFF. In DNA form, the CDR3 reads TGTGCCAGCAGCAAAGGCAGGGGGACCACTGAAGCTTTCTTT.

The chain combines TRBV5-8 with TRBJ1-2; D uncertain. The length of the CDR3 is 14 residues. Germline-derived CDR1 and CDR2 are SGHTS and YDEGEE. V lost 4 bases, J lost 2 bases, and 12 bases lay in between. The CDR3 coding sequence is TGTGCCAGCAGCACGACTCGTAAAAACTATGGCTACACCTTC. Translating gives CASSTTRKNYGYTF.

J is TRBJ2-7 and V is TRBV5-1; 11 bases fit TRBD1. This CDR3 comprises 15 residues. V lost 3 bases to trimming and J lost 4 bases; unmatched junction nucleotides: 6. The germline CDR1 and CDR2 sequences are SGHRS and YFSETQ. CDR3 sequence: CASSWGDRGGYEQYF. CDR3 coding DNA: TGCGCCAGCAGCTGGGGGGACAGGGGGGGATACGAGCAGTACTTC.

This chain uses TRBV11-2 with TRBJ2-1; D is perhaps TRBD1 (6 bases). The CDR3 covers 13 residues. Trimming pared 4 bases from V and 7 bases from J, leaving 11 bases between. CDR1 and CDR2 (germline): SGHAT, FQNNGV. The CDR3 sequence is CASSYGGRNEQFF. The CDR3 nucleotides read TGTGCCAGCAGCTATGGGGGCCGGAATGAGCAGTTCTTC. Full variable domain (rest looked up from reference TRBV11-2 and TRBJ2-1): EAGVAQSPRYKIIEKRQSVAFWCNPISGHATLYWYQQILGQGPKLLIQFQNNGVVDDSQLPKDRFSAERLKGVDSTLKIQPAKLEDSAVYLCASSYGGRNEQFFGPGTRLTVL.

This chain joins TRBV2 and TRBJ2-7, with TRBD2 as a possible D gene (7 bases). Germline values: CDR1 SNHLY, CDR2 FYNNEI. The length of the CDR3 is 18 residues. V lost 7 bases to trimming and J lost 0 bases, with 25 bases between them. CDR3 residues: CASTQKLVGGAYSYEQYF. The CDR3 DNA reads TGTGCCAGCACACAAAAACTGGTGGGGGGGGCTTACTCCTACGAGCAGTACTTC.

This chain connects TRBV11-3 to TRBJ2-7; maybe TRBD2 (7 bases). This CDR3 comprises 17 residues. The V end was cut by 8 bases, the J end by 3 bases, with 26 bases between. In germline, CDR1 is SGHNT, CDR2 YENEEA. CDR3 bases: TGTGCCAGCCCGTTTGGGCAGGCGGGGGCCGGCCGCTACGAGCAGTACTTC. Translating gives CASPFGQAGAGRYEQYF.

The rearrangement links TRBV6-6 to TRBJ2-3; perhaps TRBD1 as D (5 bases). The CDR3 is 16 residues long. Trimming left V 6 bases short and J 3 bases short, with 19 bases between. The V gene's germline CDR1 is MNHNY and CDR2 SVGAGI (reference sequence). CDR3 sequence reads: CASRPNDLPGTDTQYF. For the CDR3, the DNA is TGTGCCAGCAGACCCAACGACCTACCAGGGACAGATACGCAGTATTTT.

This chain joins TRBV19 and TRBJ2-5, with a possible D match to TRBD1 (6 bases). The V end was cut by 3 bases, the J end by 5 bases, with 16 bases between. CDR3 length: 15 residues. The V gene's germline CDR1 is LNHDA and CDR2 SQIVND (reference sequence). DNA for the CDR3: TGTGCCAGTAGTATCGGCAGGGGAAGCTGGGAGACCCAGTACTTC. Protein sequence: CASSIGRGSWETQYF.

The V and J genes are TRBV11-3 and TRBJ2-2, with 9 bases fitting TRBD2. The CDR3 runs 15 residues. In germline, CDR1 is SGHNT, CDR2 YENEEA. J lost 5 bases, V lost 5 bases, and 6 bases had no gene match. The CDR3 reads CASSLVLAGTGELFF. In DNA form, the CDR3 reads TGTGCCAGCAGCCTAGTCCTAGCGGGAACCGGGGAGCTGTTTTTT. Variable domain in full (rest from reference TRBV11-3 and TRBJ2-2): EAGVVQSPRYKIIEKKQPVAFWCNPISGHNTLYWYLQNLGQGPELLIRYENEEAVDDSQLPKDRFSAERLKGVDSTLKIQPAELGDSAVYLCASSLVLAGTGELFFGEGSRLTVL.

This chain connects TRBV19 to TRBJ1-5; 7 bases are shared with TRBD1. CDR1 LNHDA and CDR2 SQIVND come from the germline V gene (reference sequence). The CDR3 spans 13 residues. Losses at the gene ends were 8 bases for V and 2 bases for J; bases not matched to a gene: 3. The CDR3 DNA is TGTGCCAGTGGCGGGACAGGCAATCAGCCCCAGCATTTT. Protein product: CASGGTGNQPQHF. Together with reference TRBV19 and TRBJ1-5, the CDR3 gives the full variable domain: DGGITQSPKYLFRKEGQNVTLSCEQNLNHDAMYWYRQDPGQGLRLIYYSQIVNDFQKGDIAEGYSVSREKKESFPLTVTSAQKNPTAFYLCASGGTGNQPQHFGDGTRLSIL.

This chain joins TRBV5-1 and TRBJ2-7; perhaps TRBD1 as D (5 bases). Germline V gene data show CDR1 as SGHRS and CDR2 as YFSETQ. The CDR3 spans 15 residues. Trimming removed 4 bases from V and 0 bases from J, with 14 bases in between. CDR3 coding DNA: TGCGCCAGCAGCCCAACAGGACCGAGCTCCTACGAGCAGTACTTC. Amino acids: CASSPTGPSSYEQYF.

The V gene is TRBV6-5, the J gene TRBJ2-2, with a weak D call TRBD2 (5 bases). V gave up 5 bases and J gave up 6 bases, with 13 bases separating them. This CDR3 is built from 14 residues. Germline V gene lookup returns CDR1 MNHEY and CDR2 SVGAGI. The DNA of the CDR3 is TGTGCCAGCAGTGCCACGCTCGGGGCCGGGGAGCTGTTTTTT. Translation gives CASSATLGAGELFF.

The CDR3 bases are TGTGCCAGCAGCGTAATGGGACAGGGGAATGAAAAACTGTTTTTT. Protein sequence: CASSVMGQGNEKLFF. The chain recombines TRBV9 with TRBJ1-4, with TRBD1 matching 10 bases. The CDR3 has 15 residues. After removal of 1 base from V and 5 bases from J, the junction contained 2 bases not matched to a gene. Germline V gene lookup returns CDR1 SGDLS and CDR2 YYNGEE.

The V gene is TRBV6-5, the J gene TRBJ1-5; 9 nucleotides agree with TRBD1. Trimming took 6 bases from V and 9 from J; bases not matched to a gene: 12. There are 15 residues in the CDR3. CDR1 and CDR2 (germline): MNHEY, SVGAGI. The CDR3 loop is CASRSAGTGSTPQHF. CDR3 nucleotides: TGTGCCAGCAGAAGCGCCGGGACAGGGAGTACGCCCCAGCATTTT.

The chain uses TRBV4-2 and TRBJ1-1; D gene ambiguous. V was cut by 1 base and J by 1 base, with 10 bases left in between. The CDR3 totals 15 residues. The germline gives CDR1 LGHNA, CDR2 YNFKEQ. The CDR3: CASSQVERPNTEAFF. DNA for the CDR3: TGTGCCAGCAGCCAAGTGGAGCGACCGAACACTGAAGCTTTCTTT.

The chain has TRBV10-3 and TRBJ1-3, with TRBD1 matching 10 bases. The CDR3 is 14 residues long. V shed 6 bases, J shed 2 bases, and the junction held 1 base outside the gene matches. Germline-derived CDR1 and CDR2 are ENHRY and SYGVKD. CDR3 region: CAISGQGAGNTIYF. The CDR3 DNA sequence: TGTGCCATCAGCGGACAGGGGGCTGGAAACACCATATATTTT.

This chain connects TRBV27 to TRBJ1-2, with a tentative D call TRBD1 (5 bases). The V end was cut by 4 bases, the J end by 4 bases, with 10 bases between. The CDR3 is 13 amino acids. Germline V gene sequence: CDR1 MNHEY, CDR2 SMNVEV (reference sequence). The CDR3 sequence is CASSYRDFYGYTF. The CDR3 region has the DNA TGTGCCAGCAGTTACCGGGACTTCTATGGCTACACCTTC.

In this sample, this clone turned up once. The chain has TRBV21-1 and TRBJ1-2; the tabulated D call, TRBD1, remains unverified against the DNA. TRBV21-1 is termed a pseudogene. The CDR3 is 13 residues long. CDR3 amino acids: CASSEGTAYGYTF. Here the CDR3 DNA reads TGTGCCAGCAGCGAGGGGACAGCCTATGGCTACACCTTC.

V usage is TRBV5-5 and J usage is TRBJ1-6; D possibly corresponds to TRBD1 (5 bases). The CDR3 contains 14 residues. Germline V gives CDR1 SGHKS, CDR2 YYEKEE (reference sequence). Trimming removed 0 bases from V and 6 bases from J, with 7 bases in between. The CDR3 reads CASSLETVNSPLHF. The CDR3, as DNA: TGTGCCAGCAGCTTGGAGACAGTTAATTCACCCCTCCACTTT.

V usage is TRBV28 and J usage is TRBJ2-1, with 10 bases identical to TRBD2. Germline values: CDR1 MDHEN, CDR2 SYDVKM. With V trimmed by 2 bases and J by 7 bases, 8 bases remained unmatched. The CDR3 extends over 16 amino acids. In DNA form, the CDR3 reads TGTGCCAGCAGTTTAGCCATAAGCGGGGGGGCTAATGAGCAGTTCTTC. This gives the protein CASSLAISGGANEQFF.